This T cell receptor (beta chain) was obtained from a study of metastatic and nonmetastatic thyroid tumors. The authors' processing: Using the CDR3 differences seen across clinicopathological groups, the authors built a distant-metastasis classifier for papillary thyroid cancer, which was meant to discriminate distant-metastatic patients. TCRdb called clones again from the PCR reads with MiXCR. TCRdb assigned the V and J calls; the authors' analysis was not used. The sample yields about 30,000 clones, around a fifth seen once. Study-level points and caveats: Patients with malignant thyroid tumors reportedly had significantly higher TCR beta diversity than those with benign nodules, in blood and tumor.

Patients had received no treatment of any kind before thyroid surgery. This clone was observed many times. Its antigen is not known. With 5 bases clipped from V and 0 bases from J, the junction kept 9 bases outside the gene matches. CDR3 size: 17 residues. From germline, CDR1 is MNHEY and CDR2 SMNVEV (reference sequence). The receptor comes from a female donor with papillary thyroid cancer or a benign thyroid nodule (not recorded which). Some clones in this sample may be carry-over from other donors' samples. Sequencing input: blood. This chain links TRBV27 with TRBJ1-4, with TRBD1 identical over 7 bases. The CDR3 DNA sequence: TGTGCCAGCAGTCCCCTGGGACAGACCTCAACTAATGAAAAACTGTTTTTT. Its protein product is CASSPLGQTSTNEKLFF.